These 27 T cell receptor beta chains were sequenced from one sample in a study of human T cells and chemical hapten exposure. The time point: patch test 2, 6 weeks after DPC sensitization. The treatment was: therapeutic diphenylcyclopropenone sensitization with weekly scalp DPC. In TCRdb, the RACE reads were re-called with MiXCR into one record per CDR3 protein. The table lists 110,000 or so distinct CDR3 sequences, less than 10% of them singletons. The starting material was whole blood, obtained in connection with sensitization to the hapten diphenylcyclopropenone (DPC). The origin of the receptors is a woman aged 40 to 50 with alopecia areata. Some clones in this sample may be carry-over from other donors' samples.

The V gene is TRBV7-9, the J gene TRBJ2-7; D uncertain. V was cut by 4 bases and J by 4 bases, with 8 bases left in between. CDR1 is SEHNR and CDR2 is FQNEAQ in the germline V gene (reference sequence). The CDR3 sequence is 12 residues long. The CDR3 protein is CASSSVQYEQYF. Here the CDR3 DNA reads TGTGCCAGCAGCTCGGTCCAGTACGAGCAGTACTTC.

The table lists this clonotype with many counts. The rearrangement uses TRBV5-6 and TRBJ2-2, with D possibly matching TRBD1 (5 bases). Germline V gene lookup returns CDR1 SGHDT and CDR2 YYEEEE. The CDR3 length is 13 residues. V shed 6 bases and J shed 1 base, with 7 bases lying between them. This chain's CDR3 is CASKTVNTGELFF. The CDR3 coding sequence is TGTGCCAGCAAGACAGTGAACACCGGGGAGCTGTTTTTT.

This sequence joins TRBV4-2 and TRBJ2-3; 7 bases are a match to TRBD1. The trim removed 0 bases at V and 5 bases at J, leaving 5 bases unmatched. The germline CDR1 and CDR2 sequences are LGHNA and YNFKEQ. The CDR3 spans 15 residues. The CDR3 nucleotides read TGTGCCAGCAGCCAAGAAGGGCAGGGGGTAGATACGCAGTATTTT. Translated, it gives CASSQEGQGVDTQYF.

As concerns this clonotype: A single base separates this from a much larger clone, so it may be a read error. The gene calls are TRBV6-1 and TRBJ1-2, with D possibly TRBD1 on 5 matching bases. This CDR3 contains 17 residues. CDR1 is MNHNS and CDR2 is SASEGT in the germline V gene. Trimming took off 5 bases at V and 9 bases at J, with 28 bases between the two ends. The CDR3 nucleotides read TGTGCCAGCAGTTTAACCCACGGCGGGGCTGGCGCGTTAAGCTACACCTTC. Translation: CASSLTHGGAGALSYTF.

This clonotype was found a few times. CDR3 protein: CAIKDPTAATDTQYF. CDR3 nucleotide sequence: TGTGCCATCAAAGACCCCACCGCTGCCACAGATACGCAGTATTTT. The rearrangement joins TRBV10-3 to TRBJ2-3; D remains ambiguous. Between the trimmed V and J ends, which lost 7 bases and 2 bases, there was a span of 16 bases. The germline V gene has CDR1 ENHRY and CDR2 SYGVKD. The CDR3 extends over 15 amino acids.

This clonotype was recorded at least ten times. The J gene is TRBJ1-1, the V gene TRBV20-1, with a weak D call TRBD1 (5 bases). Looked up from germline, CDR1 is DFQATT and CDR2 is SNEGSKA (reference sequence). The CDR3 is 13 amino acids. The V gene lost 1 base and the J gene lost 11 bases, with 17 bases spanning the gap. The DNA of the CDR3 is TGCAGTGCTAGAGTCCCAGACAGTTTACTGGCTTTCTTT. Amino acid sequence: CSARVPDSLLAFF.

This clonotype has a handful of counts. The chain recombines TRBV6-5 with TRBJ1-2, with D perhaps TRBD1 (6 bases). This CDR3 is built from 13 residues. Trimming left V 2 bases short and J 8 bases short, with 12 bases between. Germline lookup yields CDR1 MNHEY and CDR2 SVGAGI. In nucleotides, the CDR3 is TGTGCCAGCAGTTACGCGGAGGGGGAGGGCTACACCTTC. It is translated as CASSYAEGEGYTF.

V is TRBV20-1 and J is TRBJ1-1; D perhaps matches TRBD1 (5 bases). Trimming stripped 0 bases from V and 1 base from J, with 12 bases between. This CDR3 has 15 amino acids. Germline-derived CDR1 and CDR2 are DFQATT and SNEGSKA (reference sequence). The CDR3 protein is CSARDPWGRNTEAFF. In DNA, the CDR3 is TGCAGTGCTAGAGATCCTTGGGGCAGGAACACTGAAGCTTTCTTT.

This clonotype was observed many times. The chain is built from TRBV18 and TRBJ1-5; D unclear. V lost 2 bases and J 0 bases, leaving 14 bases between the germline ends. The CDR3 is 17 residues long. CDR1 is KGHSH and CDR2 is LQKENI in the germline V gene. The CDR3 spells CASSPTESRGSNQPQHF. Here the CDR3 DNA reads TGTGCCAGCTCACCAACCGAATCCAGAGGTAGCAATCAGCCCCAGCATTTT. Filled out from reference TRBV18 and TRBJ1-5, the complete variable domain reads NAGVMQNPRHLVRRRGQEARLRCSPMKGHSHVYWYRQLPEEGLKFMVYLQKENIIDESGMPKERFSAEFPKEGPSILRIQQVVRGDSAAYFCASSPTESRGSNQPQHFGDGTRLSIL.

This clonotype was recorded many times. This chain connects TRBV7-2 to TRBJ2-3; TRBD1 might be the D (5 bases). CDR1 SGHTA and CDR2 FQGNSA come from the germline V gene. This CDR3 is 12 amino acids long. Trimming removed 6 bases from V and 6 bases from J, with 10 bases in between. The CDR3 region is CASRMTEDTQYF. CDR3 DNA: TGTGCCAGCAGGATGACAGAGGATACGCAGTATTTT. Looking up the rest from reference TRBV7-2 and TRBJ2-3 gives the full variable domain: GAGVSQSPSNKVTEKGKDVELRCDPISGHTALYWYRQSLGQGLEFLIYFQGNSAPDKSGLPSDRFSAERTGGSVSTLTIQRTQQEDSAVYLCASRMTEDTQYFGPGTRLTVL.

Many counts were recorded for this clonotype. The chain uses TRBV20-1 and TRBJ2-7; 7 positions agree with TRBD2. With V trimmed by 5 bases and J by 4 bases, 11 bases remained unmatched. The CDR3 has 14 residues. Germline V gene lookup returns CDR1 DFQATT and CDR2 SNEGSKA (reference sequence). This chain's CDR3 is CSASAGTDLYEQYF. CDR3 sequence (DNA): TGCAGTGCTTCAGCGGGGACGGACTTGTACGAGCAGTACTTC.

This chain joins TRBV29-1 and TRBJ1-3, with D uncertain. The ends were cut back, 4 bases at V and 8 bases at J, with 15 bases in the middle. The CDR3 runs 13 residues. CDR1 is SQVTM, CDR2 ANQGSEA, per germline. As DNA, the CDR3 is TGCAGCGTTGTTCCGATTGCGCCCTACACCATATATTTT. Amino acids: CSVVPIAPYTIYF.

This clonotype was found many times. J is TRBJ2-7 and V is TRBV29-1; TRBD1 agrees at 10 bases. The length of the CDR3 is 14 residues. V was pared by 2 bases and J by 6 bases, with 7 bases of the junction left unmatched. Looked up from germline, CDR1 is SQVTM and CDR2 is ANQGSEA. CDR3 sequence: CSVESGTGVREQYF. CDR3 coding DNA: TGCAGCGTTGAATCCGGGACAGGGGTACGCGAGCAGTACTTC.

This clonotype was seen at least ten times. The J gene is TRBJ1-3, the V gene TRBV29-1; D not certain. The CDR3 consists of 14 residues. Trimming shortened V by 3 bases and J by 0 bases, and 9 bases separated the two germline ends. Per the germline V gene, CDR1 is SQVTM and CDR2 is ANQGSEA. CDR3 sequence reads: CSVEDENSGNTIYF. The CDR3 nucleotides read TGCAGCGTTGAGGACGAAAACTCTGGAAACACCATATATTTT.

This clonotype was seen ten or more times. The rearrangement joins TRBV20-1 to TRBJ2-7; 10 bases align to TRBD2. V gave up 3 bases and J gave up 7 bases; unmatched junction bases: 15. Germline V CDR1 and CDR2: DFQATT, SNEGSKA (reference sequence). The CDR3 sequence is 16 residues long. The CDR3: CSASHLSGGRLVEQYF. The CDR3 DNA follows: TGCAGTGCTAGCCACCTTAGCGGGGGGAGGTTGGTTGAGCAGTACTTC.

This clonotype has ten or more counts. The rearrangement links TRBV6-6 to TRBJ2-7; TRBD1 or TRBD2 may be the D gene (6 bases each). The CDR3 has 16 amino acids. Germline loops: CDR1 MNHNY, CDR2 SVGAGI (reference sequence). Trimming left V 0 bases short and J 5 bases short, with 17 bases between. CDR3 in amino acids: CASSYSTRGGWDEQYF. CDR3 coding DNA: TGTGCCAGCAGTTACTCGACGAGAGGGGGGTGGGACGAGCAGTACTTC.

In this sample, this clonotype turned up many times. The genes are TRBV7-9 and TRBJ2-7; the match to TRBD1 covers 8 bases. CDR1 SEHNR and CDR2 FQNEAQ come from the germline V gene (reference sequence). V dropped 10 bases and J dropped 4; count of bases not matched to a gene: 15. The CDR3 extends over 15 amino acids. The CDR3 nucleotides are TGTGCCATCATGGATCCTGGGACAGGCAATTACGAGCAGTACTTC. It codes for CAIMDPGTGNYEQYF.

This clonotype was seen a handful of times. The chain has TRBV5-6 and TRBJ1-1; D is possibly TRBD1 (6 bases). The CDR3 runs 15 residues. CDR1 SGHDT and CDR2 YYEEEE come from the germline V gene. Between the trimmed V and J ends, which lost 4 bases and 1 base, there was a span of 14 bases. This chain's CDR3 is CASSEGGFWNTEAFF. The CDR3, as DNA: TGTGCCAGCAGCGAGGGGGGTTTTTGGAACACTGAAGCTTTCTTT.

This chain connects TRBV6-1 to TRBJ1-3; D is perhaps TRBD1 (6 bases). CDR1 is MNHNS and CDR2 is SASEGT in the germline V gene. CDR3 size: 16 residues. V was trimmed by 6 bases and J by 4 bases, leaving 19 bases between them. In DNA form, the CDR3 reads TGTGCCAGCAGATCCGGGACATCCAGGCAAGGAAACACCATATATTTT. It is translated as CASRSGTSRQGNTIYF.

This clonotype was detected only a few times. Written as DNA, the CDR3 is TGTGCCAGCAGCTTAAACGGGACAACTAATGAAAAACTGTTTTTT. This encodes CASSLNGTTNEKLFF. The chain joins TRBV7-2 to TRBJ1-4; D unclear. There are 15 residues in the CDR3. V lost 2 bases and J 0 bases, leaving 7 bases between the germline ends. CDR1 is SGHTA and CDR2 is FQGNSA in the germline V gene.

This clonotype has a handful of counts. The rearrangement joins TRBV11-2 to TRBJ2-1, with D unclear. Germline lookup yields CDR1 SGHAT and CDR2 FQNNGV. The CDR3 has 13 amino acids. V dropped 2 bases and J dropped 6 bases, with 8 bases sitting between them. DNA for the CDR3: TGTGCCAGCAGCTTACCCGGGTCCAATGAGCAGTTCTTC. Translated, it gives CASSLPGSNEQFF.

V and J are TRBV10-3 and TRBJ2-7; D may be TRBD1 (6 bases). From germline, CDR1 is ENHRY and CDR2 SYGVKD. CDR3 length: 13 residues. V lost 6 bases, J lost 2 bases, and 11 bases lay in between. The CDR3 bases are TGTGCCATCAGCACAGGGTCCCCCTACGAGCAGTACTTC. Amino acid sequence: CAISTGSPYEQYF.

This clonotype was seen many times. The rearrangement links TRBV6-5 to TRBJ2-5; no firm D call. Germline CDR1 is MNHEY and CDR2 is SVGAGI. The CDR3 extends over 13 amino acids. The V end was cut by 2 bases, the J end by 7 bases, with 11 bases between. CDR3 sequence: CASSYREMTTQYF. The CDR3 DNA is TGTGCCAGCAGTTACCGAGAGATGACGACCCAGTACTTC.

This clonotype showed up many times. The rearrangement uses TRBV11-3 and TRBJ2-3; possible D gene TRBD2, 6 bases. In germline, CDR1 is SGHNT, CDR2 YENEEA. V was shortened by 3 bases and J by 2 bases, with 12 bases between the two germline ends. This CDR3 is built from 15 residues. In nucleotides, the CDR3 is TGTGCCAGCAGCTTCGGTGGGACTGTCACAGATACGCAGTATTTT. This gives the protein CASSFGGTVTDTQYF.

Only a few counts were recorded for this clonotype. V gene TRBV10-2 combines with J gene TRBJ2-1, with 9 nucleotides matching TRBD2. Germline CDR1 is WSHSY and CDR2 is SAAADI. The V and J ends lost 3 bases and 9 bases, in that order; junction bases with no gene match: 6. This CDR3 region has 14 residues. CDR3 protein: CASSEGGGASEQFF. CDR3 bases: TGCGCCAGCAGTGAAGGCGGGGGGGCCAGTGAGCAGTTCTTC.

The V call is TRBV5-1, the J call TRBJ1-1; D uncertain. The CDR3 is made up of 15 amino acids. The V gene's germline CDR1 is SGHRS and CDR2 YFSETQ. Trimming removed 0 bases from V and 1 base from J, with 10 bases in between. The CDR3 is CASSLAGRPNTEAFF. Here the CDR3 DNA reads TGCGCCAGCAGCTTGGCCGGACGGCCGAACACTGAAGCTTTCTTT.

This clonotype occurred a few times. The chain couples TRBV6-5 to TRBJ1-6; TRBD1 might be the D (6 bases). Germline assignment: CDR1 MNHEY and CDR2 SVGAGI. The CDR3 has 14 amino acids. The V gene lost 0 bases and the J gene lost 10 bases, with 10 bases spanning the gap. The CDR3 region is CASSYSGGVSPLHF. The CDR3 region has the DNA TGTGCCAGCAGTTACTCAGGGGGGGTATCACCCCTCCACTTT.